One sample yielded the 11 T cell receptor beta chains listed below, sequenced in a study of early T cells in non-severe SARS-CoV-2 infection. TCRdb itself ran the 5' RACE reads through MiXCR, one entry per CDR3 protein. The sample consists of some 98,000 distinct CDR3 sequences, around 17% of them appearing once. Sequenced: whole blood. The origin of the receptors is an adult who was a healthcare worker with PCR-confirmed SARS-CoV-2 infection or an uninfected control (not recorded which).

This clonotype was observed a handful of times. The chain uses TRBV5-1 and TRBJ1-3; tentatively, D is TRBD1 (5 bases). CDR3 length equals 15 residues. From germline, CDR1 is SGHRS and CDR2 YFSETQ. The ends were cut back, 5 bases at V and 0 bases at J, with 12 bases in the middle. CDR3 DNA sequence: TGCGCCAGCAGTCGGGACCGTAGCTCTGGAAACACCATATATTTT. It specifies CASSRDRSSGNTIYF.

This clonotype has more than one count but fewer than ten. V usage is TRBV20-1 and J usage is TRBJ2-1, with D perhaps assigned TRBD1 or TRBD2 (5 bases each). The CDR3 spans 17 residues. Trimming shortened V by 2 bases and J by 0 bases, and 17 bases separated the two germline ends. Germline-derived CDR1 and CDR2 are DFQATT and SNEGSKA (reference sequence). CDR3 amino acids: CSARQLGRMSSYNEQFF. CDR3 sequence (DNA): TGCAGTGCTAGACAACTGGGACGTATGAGCTCCTACAATGAGCAGTTCTTC.

This clonotype has just one count. The chain recombines TRBV2 with TRBJ2-7; 7 bases match TRBD2. Per the germline V gene, CDR1 is SNHLY and CDR2 is FYNNEI. Trimming at V came to 8 bases and at J to 7 bases, leaving 14 bases not matched to a gene. This CDR3 has 14 amino acids. DNA of the CDR3: TGTGCCAGCCTAGCTTCGGACGGGGAGGGAGAGCAGTACTTC. Amino acid sequence: CASLASDGEGEQYF. Combining the CDR3 with reference TRBV2 and TRBJ2-7 gives the whole variable domain EPEVTQTPSHQVTQMGQEVILRCVPISNHLYFYWYRQILGQKVEFLVSFYNNEISEKSEIFDDQFSVERPDGSNFTLKIRSTKLEDSAMYFCASLASDGEGEQYFGPGTRLTVT.

This clonotype was counted once. This chain uses TRBV29-1 with TRBJ2-1; 9 bases match TRBD1. Losses at the gene ends were 2 bases for V and 5 bases for J; bases not matched to a gene: 10. Germline lookup yields CDR1 SQVTM and CDR2 ANQGSEA. The CDR3 sequence is 16 residues long. The CDR3 region has the DNA TGCAGCGTTGAAAACCCCGGGACAGGGAGGGACAATGAGCAGTTCTTC. Encoded protein: CSVENPGTGRDNEQFF.

Worth noting for this clonotype: One end of the junction fails to match germline, which may point to a read error. J is TRBJ2-1 and V is TRBV14, with D possibly TRBD1 on 7 matching bases. This CDR3 has 16 amino acids. The germline gives CDR1 SGHDN, CDR2 FVKESK. CDR3 nucleotides: TGTGCCAGCAGCCCGATCAGGGGGGCCTCCTCCAATGAGCAGTTCTTC. Its protein is CASSPIRGASSNEQFF.

As regards this clonotype: A junction end diverges from the germline sequence, so it may reflect a read error. This chain links TRBV12-3 or TRBV12-4 with TRBJ2-7, with 10 positions matching TRBD2. The CDR3 is 14 residues long. The CDR3 protein is CASSSSGRSYEQHF. The CDR3 nucleotides are TGTGCCAGCAGTTCTAGCGGGAGATCCTACGAGCAGCACTTC.

This clonotype was counted a few times. V usage is TRBV25-1 and J usage is TRBJ2-5, with TRBD1 identical over 8 bases. The germline gives CDR1 MGHDK, CDR2 SYGVNS. This CDR3 is built from 14 residues. Trimming at V came to 3 bases and at J to 5 bases, leaving 5 bases not matched to a gene. DNA of the CDR3: TGTGCCAGCAGTGATACAGGGGGAAGGGAGACCCAGTACTTC. Its protein product is CASSDTGGRETQYF.

This clonotype has a single count. This chain links TRBV7-2 with TRBJ1-2, with D perhaps TRBD1 (5 bases). The CDR3 extends over 15 amino acids. Germline lookup yields CDR1 SGHTA and CDR2 FQGNSA. Trimming took off 3 bases at V and 4 bases at J, with 15 bases between the two ends. The CDR3 protein is CASSFITGEGYGYTF. Here the CDR3 DNA reads TGTGCCAGCAGCTTCATAACGGGGGAGGGCTATGGCTACACCTTC.

This clonotype has a count of ten or more. The chain employs TRBV29-1 and TRBJ1-1, with D hard to call. The V gene's germline CDR1 is SQVTM and CDR2 ANQGSEA. The germline V and J ends were trimmed by 1 base and 3 bases, with 9 bases remaining between them. CDR3 length: 13 residues. The CDR3: CSVEGGIDTEAFF. The CDR3 DNA reads as TGCAGCGTTGAAGGTGGTATTGACACTGAAGCTTTCTTT.

The chain links TRBV12-3 or TRBV12-4 to TRBJ2-7; D is unclear. Deletions cut 3 bases from V and 2 bases from J, with 8 bases between. The CDR3 contains 13 residues. CDR3 nucleotide sequence: TGTGCCAGCAGTTTTGATTTCCCCTACGAGCAGTACTTC. It encodes CASSFDFPYEQYF.

This clonotype occurred a few times. This CDR3 reads CAIRGEPGEKLFF. In DNA, the CDR3 is TGTGCCATCCGAGGAGAACCGGGAGAAAAACTGTTTTTT. This chain joins TRBV10-3 and TRBJ1-4; no clear D. The CDR3 loop spans 13 amino acids. Germline values: CDR1 ENHRY, CDR2 SYGVKD. The V gene lost 8 bases and the J gene lost 8 bases, with 15 bases spanning the gap.